This T cell receptor beta chain was identified in a study of blood T cell repertoires in COVID-19. Background on the study: The origin of the acute and convalescent COVID-19 samples was the United States, Italy and Spain. T cells, B-cell-depleted T cells, or PBMCs supplied cDNA or gDNA.

V dropped 2 bases and J dropped 4; count of bases not matched to a gene: 2. From germline, CDR1 is MNHEY and CDR2 SVGAGI. The CDR3 is 13 amino acids. Authors' data handling: Reference gene primer amplification in the assay estimated nucleated cell counts. TCRdb's table, derived via immunoSEQ multiplex PCR, lists solely in-frame clones and lacks some. That table is the source of V, J and clone size, and D and trimming were worked out from the DNA. In the table there are 60,000 or so clones, around 90% of which are singletons. The receptor comes from a human donor with active COVID-19. The donor label of this sample is uncertain. The rearrangement uses TRBV6-5 and TRBJ2-7; 7 nucleotides line up with TRBD1. The specimen sequenced was peripheral blood. The CDR3 nucleotides read TGTGCCAGCAGTTACGACAGGGAGTACGAGCAGTACTTC. Translated: CASSYDREYEQYF.